This entry lists 10 T cell receptor beta chains sequenced from one sample in a study of blood T cell repertoires in COVID-19. The method was immunoSEQ multiplex PCR; TCRdb's version includes in-frame clones alone and lacks a portion of them. The table lists under 200,000 clones, more than 75% of them singletons. Sequenced input: PBMCs or T cells enriched from blood (not recorded which). The receptor set was obtained from a woman aged 50 to 60 who had recovered from COVID-19.

The chain carries TRBV11-2 and TRBJ2-7; the D gene is possibly TRBD1 (7 bases). V shed 4 bases and J shed 3 bases, with 16 bases lying between them. Germline V lookup: CDR1 SGHAT, CDR2 FQNNGV. CDR3 length equals 15 residues. CDR3 bases: TGTGCCAGCAGCTCCGGAGGGGGCGCAGGCTACGAGCAGTACTTC. Translation: CASSSGGGAGYEQYF.

This clone has a handful of counts. The V call is TRBV9, the J call TRBJ2-1, with D unclear. CDR1 is SGDLS and CDR2 is YYNGEE in the germline V gene. This CDR3 is built from 13 residues. Trimming removed 0 bases from V and 8 bases from J, with 9 bases in between. This CDR3 is CASSVAPFDEQFF. DNA of the CDR3: TGTGCCAGCAGCGTAGCTCCTTTCGATGAGCAGTTCTTC.

This rearrangement joins TRBV29-1 to TRBJ1-1; D is undetermined. The length of the CDR3 is 13 residues. The V and J ends lost 6 bases and 12 bases respectively, with 23 bases between them. Germline CDR1 SQVTM, CDR2 ANQGSEA. The chain's CDR3 is CSVGEDWRDETFF. The DNA of the CDR3 is TGCAGCGTCGGTGAAGATTGGAGGGATGAGACTTTCTTT.

This rearrangement joins TRBV6-1 to TRBJ1-5, with 10 bases matching TRBD1. The CDR3 is made up of 15 amino acids. Germline V CDR1 and CDR2: MNHNS, SASEGT. V lost 3 bases, J lost 11 bases, and 10 bases stayed unmatched. CDR3 protein: CASSDLGQGFKAQHF. In nucleotides, the CDR3 is TGTGCCAGCAGTGATTTGGGACAGGGGTTCAAGGCCCAGCATTTT.

This clone was counted only a few times. CDR3 in amino acids: CASSFERVTYNEQFF. CDR3 in DNA: TGTGCCAGCAGCTTCGAGCGGGTGACCTACAATGAGCAGTTCTTC. This chain connects TRBV7-2 to TRBJ2-1; D might be TRBD2 (6 bases). The CDR3 totals 15 residues. V shed 3 bases and J shed 2 bases, with 11 bases lying between them. The V gene's germline CDR1 is SGHTA and CDR2 FQGNSA.

The chain has TRBV29-1 and TRBJ2-3, with D possibly being TRBD1 (6 bases). This CDR3 has 15 residues. Germline CDR1 is SQVTM and CDR2 is ANQGSEA. Trimming cost V 4 bases and J 2 bases, with 16 bases left between them. In DNA, the CDR3 is TGCAGCGTTGGTCTTGGCAGGGGAGTCACAGATACGCAGTATTTT. Translation gives CSVGLGRGVTDTQYF.

The chain combines TRBV28 with TRBJ2-1; D perhaps matches TRBD1 (6 bases). Germline assignment: CDR1 MDHEN and CDR2 SYDVKM. The CDR3 has 17 residues. Trimming cost V 7 bases and J 3 bases, with 22 bases left between them. The CDR3 region has the DNA TGTGCCAGCACCAGCACAGGGCCGTCTAAGATCTACAATGAGCAGTTCTTC. Translation gives CASTSTGPSKIYNEQFF.

The rearrangement links TRBV3-1 (or the pseudogene TRBV3-2) to TRBJ1-2; D may be TRBD1 (5 bases). From germline, CDR1 is LGHDT and CDR2 YNNKEL (reference sequence). Trimming left V 4 bases short and J 2 bases short, with 20 bases between. The CDR3 length is 17 residues. CDR3 DNA sequence: TGTGCCAGCAGCCCCTTATACTTGAGACAGAAGAACTATGGCTACACCTTC. Its translation is CASSPLYLRQKNYGYTF.

The chain combines TRBV28 with TRBJ2-7; 8 nucleotides agree with TRBD2. CDR1 is MDHEN, CDR2 SYDVKM, per germline. The CDR3 contains 15 residues. With 5 bases clipped from V and 2 bases from J, the junction kept 8 bases outside the gene matches. CDR3 protein: CASSAGSGGTYEQYF. For the CDR3, the DNA is TGTGCCAGCAGTGCCGGGAGCGGGGGTACCTACGAGCAGTACTTC.

This clone was counted a single time. The chain employs TRBV5-1 and TRBJ1-1; 8 positions agree with TRBD1. V shed 4 bases and J 3 bases; nucleotides not matched to a gene: 8. The length of the CDR3 is 15 residues. The germline V gene has CDR1 SGHRS and CDR2 YFSETQ. This chain's CDR3 is CASSPGTGGDTEAFF. CDR3 sequence (DNA): TGCGCCAGCAGCCCGGGGACAGGTGGTGACACTGAAGCTTTCTTT.